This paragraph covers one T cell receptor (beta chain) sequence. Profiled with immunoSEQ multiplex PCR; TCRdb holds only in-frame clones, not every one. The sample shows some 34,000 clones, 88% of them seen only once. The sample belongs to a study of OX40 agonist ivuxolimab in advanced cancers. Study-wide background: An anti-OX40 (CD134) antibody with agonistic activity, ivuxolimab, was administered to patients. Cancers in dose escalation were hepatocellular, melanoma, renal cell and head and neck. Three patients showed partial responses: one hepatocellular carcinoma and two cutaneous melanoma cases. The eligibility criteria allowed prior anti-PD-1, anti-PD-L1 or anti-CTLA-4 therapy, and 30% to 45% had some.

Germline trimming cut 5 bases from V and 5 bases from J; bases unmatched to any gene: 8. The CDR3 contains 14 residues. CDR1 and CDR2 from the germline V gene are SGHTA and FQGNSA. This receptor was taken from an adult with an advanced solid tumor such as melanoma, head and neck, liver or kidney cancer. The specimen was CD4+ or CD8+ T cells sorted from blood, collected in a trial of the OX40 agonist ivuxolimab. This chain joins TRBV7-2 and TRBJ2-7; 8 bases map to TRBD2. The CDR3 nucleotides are TGTGCCAGCAGCCCCAGCGGGAGTTATCACGAGCAGTACTTC. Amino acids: CASSPSGSYHEQYF. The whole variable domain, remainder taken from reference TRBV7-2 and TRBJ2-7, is GAGVSQSPSNKVTEKGKDVELRCDPISGHTALYWYRQSLGQGLEFLIYFQGNSAPDKSGLPSDRFSAERTGGSVSTLTIQRTQQEDSAVYLCASSPSGSYHEQYFGPGTRLTVT.